Detailed here is one T cell receptor (beta chain). The antigen remains undetermined. These data are taken from a study of a mutant IDH1 vaccine in newly diagnosed glioma. Across the whole study: Investigators started vaccination 4-6 weeks after radiotherapy alone, or with temozolomide cycles. Earlier treatment was radiotherapy, temozolomide, or both, with most getting both.

Clones were sequenced by immunoSEQ multiplex PCR, and TCRdb holds only the in-frame ones, with some missing. The table has 25,000 to 30,000 clones, 80% to 90% seen once; the top ten hold more than 15%. The CDR3 covers 14 residues. Trimming shortened V by 6 bases and J by 2 bases, and 14 bases separated the two germline ends. Germline values: CDR1 GTSNPN, CDR2 SVGIG (reference sequence). Time point of the sample: week 5, during vaccination. Vaccination comprised doses that each held 300 ug of mutant IDH1 20-mer peptide, plus topical imiquimod. Specimen: PBMCs, collected from a glioma patient whose treatment included an IDH1 peptide vaccine. The sequence was obtained from a man between 18 and 29 years old with glioma. The chain employs TRBV30 and TRBJ2-1, with D perhaps matching TRBD1 (6 bases). In DNA form, the CDR3 reads TGTGCCTGCTCTACAGGGTTGACCTACAATGAGCAGTTCTTC. Translated: CACSTGLTYNEQFF.